One sample yielded the 8 T cell receptor beta chains listed below, sequenced in a study of human T cells and chemical hapten exposure (dated by TCRdb to the early 2020s). Libraries were made using RACE. Sequencing used a NextSeq 500. In TCRdb, the public reads were trimmed at Q25 with fastp and aligned with MiXCR, with productive beta chains retained. Duplicate CDR3 protein sequences are folded into a single record with the most common DNA and genes. The sample table lists some 120,000 distinct CDR3 sequences, around 8.3% of them with a count of one. 1.5% to 2% of the sample is taken by the ten largest. In light of the paper, this sample's time point label describes: healthy volunteer bleed at 2 weeks. Total RNA was extracted from unfractionated whole blood that had been collected in Tempus Blood RNA tubes. The sequencing sample was made of whole blood. All receptors derive from a male donor in good health. Some clones in this sample may be carry-over from other donors' samples.

The table lists this clonotype with a few counts. This chain links TRBV20-1 with TRBJ2-2; possible D gene TRBD1, 6 bases. This CDR3 is 15 amino acids long. Trimming stripped 1 base from V and 0 bases from J, with 9 bases between. Germline CDR1 is DFQATT and CDR2 is SNEGSKA (reference sequence). CDR3 loop: CSARGTDPNTGELFF. In DNA form, the CDR3 reads TGCAGTGCTAGAGGGACAGATCCGAACACCGGGGAGCTGTTTTTT.

A single count supports this clonotype. This sequence joins TRBV7-9 and TRBJ2-3; 7 positions match TRBD1. Germline lookup yields CDR1 SEHNR and CDR2 FQNEAQ (reference sequence). The CDR3 has 16 amino acids. J lost 0 bases, V lost 5 bases, and 8 bases had no gene match. CDR3 nucleotides: TGTGCCAGCAGCGTCCGTGGGGACAGAAGCACAGATACGCAGTATTTT. Its protein is CASSVRGDRSTDTQYF.

This clonotype was detected ten times or more. The V call is TRBV6-2 or TRBV6-3, the J call TRBJ2-3; D unresolved. Trimming took off 4 bases at V and 0 bases at J, with 11 bases between the two ends. The germline V gene encodes CDR1 MNHEY and CDR2 SVGEGT. The length of the CDR3 is 15 residues. Written as DNA, the CDR3 is TGTGCCAGCAGTTTCGTCAGGTCTAGCACAGATACGCAGTATTTT. Its protein is CASSFVRSSTDTQYF.

For this clonotype: A single base separates this from a much larger clone, so it may be a read error. The CDR3 DNA sequence: TGTGCCATCAGTAATCCCTCCGGGATTCGAGGAGATACGCAGTATTTT. Its translation: CAISNPSGIRGDTQYF. The chain combines TRBV10-3 with TRBJ2-3, with D possibly being TRBD2 (5 bases). V was shortened by 5 bases and J by 5 bases, with 20 bases between the two germline ends. This CDR3 has 16 amino acids. CDR1 ENHRY and CDR2 SYGVKD come from the germline V gene.

This clonotype has just a few counts. This rearrangement joins TRBV20-1 to TRBJ1-2; 9 bases map to TRBD1. The CDR3 is 13 residues long. The germline CDR1 and CDR2 sequences are DFQATT and SNEGSKA (reference sequence). J gave up 6 bases and V 2 bases, and 4 bases lay outside the gene matches. CDR3 sequence reads: CSARQTGGNGYTF. As DNA, the CDR3 is TGCAGTGCTAGACAAACAGGGGGCAATGGCTACACCTTC.

The chain is built from TRBV7-2 and TRBJ2-1; the D is unclear. The CDR3 has 14 amino acids. Per the germline V gene, CDR1 is SGHTA and CDR2 is FQGNSA. Between the trimmed V and J ends, which lost 1 base and 4 bases, there was a span of 8 bases. CDR3 coding DNA: TGTGCCAGCAGCTTAGTAGGCAGGTACAATGAGCAGTTCTTC. It yields the protein CASSLVGRYNEQFF. Supplemented by reference TRBV7-2 and TRBJ2-1, the full variable domain reads GAGVSQSPSNKVTEKGKDVELRCDPISGHTALYWYRQSLGQGLEFLIYFQGNSAPDKSGLPSDRFSAERTGGSVSTLTIQRTQQEDSAVYLCASSLVGRYNEQFFGPGTRLTVL.

This clonotype has ten or more counts. V gene TRBV6-5 combines with J gene TRBJ2-3, with D possibly TRBD2 on 5 matching bases. The V gene's germline CDR1 is MNHEY and CDR2 SVGAGI. This CDR3 spans 13 amino acids. Trimming stripped 8 bases from V and 1 base from J, with 10 bases between. The CDR3, as DNA: TGTGCCAGCGGGCGGCGGGGCACAGATACGCAGTATTTT. Its translation: CASGRRGTDTQYF.

Only a few counts were recorded for this clonotype. The V call is TRBV27, the J call TRBJ1-1; D is possibly TRBD1 (5 bases). Between the trimmed V and J ends, which lost 2 bases and 4 bases, there was a span of 14 bases. CDR1 and CDR2 from the germline V gene are MNHEY and SMNVEV (reference sequence). The CDR3 is 15 amino acids. CDR3 protein: CASSLGQGRGTEAFF. The CDR3 DNA reads as TGTGCCAGCAGTTTAGGGCAGGGTCGAGGCACTGAAGCTTTCTTT.